This T cell receptor beta chain emerged from a study of OX40 agonist ivuxolimab in advanced cancers. Study details: Males comprised 70% to 90% of the group, whose mean age was approximately 62 years (range roughly 20 to 90).

If patients had autoimmune disease history or systemic immunosuppression, they were excluded. TCRdb's copy holds only in-frame clones and misses some; the assay was immunoSEQ multiplex PCR. Here the sample spans about 27,000 clones, 80% to 90% being singletons. This CDR3 has 15 amino acids. The V segment lost 0 bases and the J segment 3 bases; nucleotides outside the gene matches: 8. CDR1 and CDR2 from the germline V gene are SQVTM and ANQGSEA. The sequence derives from an adult with an advanced solid tumor such as melanoma, head and neck, liver or kidney cancer. This sequence joins TRBV29-1 and TRBJ2-7, with 7 bases that match TRBD1. The sequences come from CD4+ or CD8+ T cells sorted from blood, collected in a trial of the OX40 agonist ivuxolimab. DNA of the CDR3: TGCAGCGTTGAAGAGCCTTGGACAGGCCACTACGAGCAGTACTTC. It translates to CSVEEPWTGHYEQYF.